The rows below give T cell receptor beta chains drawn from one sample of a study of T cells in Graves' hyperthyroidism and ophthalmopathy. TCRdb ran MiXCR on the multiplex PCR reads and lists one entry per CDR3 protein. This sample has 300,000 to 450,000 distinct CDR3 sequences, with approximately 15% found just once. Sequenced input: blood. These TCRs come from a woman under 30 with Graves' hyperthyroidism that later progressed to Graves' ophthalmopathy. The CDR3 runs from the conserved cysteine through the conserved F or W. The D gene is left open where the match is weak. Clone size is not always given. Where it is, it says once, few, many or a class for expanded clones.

TGTGCCAGCAGCGGGAGGGTCTACGAGCAGTACTTC	CASSGRVYEQYF	TRBD2	TRBJ2-7	many	12	TRBV12-3/TRBV12-4
TGTGCCAGCAGCTTTGCGCGGGATGAGGGTTACGAGCAGTACTTC	CASSFARDEGYEQYF	NA	TRBJ2-7	many	15	TRBV5-6
TGCAGTGCTATCAACGCGTTCCGGGGCATCCAAGAGACCCAGTACTTC	CSAINAFRGIQETQYF	NA	TRBJ2-5	few	16	TRBV20-1
TGTGCCAGCACTAGGGGACTAGCGGGAGTAGGGGGTGAGCAGTTCTTC	CASTRGLAGVGGEQFF	TRBD2	TRBJ2-1	few	16	TRBV6-1
TGTGCCAGTAGCATGATGGGTCCGACCGGCGTCTATGGCTACACCTTC	CASSMMGPTGVYGYTF	NA	TRBJ1-2	NA	16	TRBV19
TGTGCCAGCAGCCTGACAGGGACTAACTATGGCTACACCTTC	CASSLTGTNYGYTF	TRBD1	TRBJ1-2	many	14	TRBV28
TGTGCCAGCAAAGTGGGGACCAGCGGGACTGGTGGGTACGAGCAGTACTTC	CASKVGTSGTGGYEQYF	TRBD2	TRBJ2-7	few	17	TRBV27
TGTGCCAGCAGCGATGCTAGCGGGAGGGCAGATACGCAGTATTTT	CASSDASGRADTQYF	TRBD2	TRBJ2-3	NA	15	TRBV6-1
TGCGCCAGCAGCTTCCGGGGGGAGAACACTGAAGCTTTCTTT	CASSFRGENTEAFF	NA	TRBJ1-1	NA	14	TRBV5-1
TGTGCCAGCAGTCTAAGGGGGGGCCGGAGCTCCTACGAGCAGTACTTC	CASSLRGGRSSYEQYF	NA	TRBJ2-7	many	16	TRBV12-3/TRBV12-4
TGTGCCAGCAGCGTAGGGGTGGGAGGGGGTTACGAGCAGTACTTC	CASSVGVGGGYEQYF	NA	TRBJ2-7	NA	15	TRBV9
TGTGCCACCAGTTCCGGGACTAGCGGGAGGGGGCTCCAAGAGACCCAGTACTTC	CATSSGTSGRGLQETQYF	TRBD2	TRBJ2-5	NA	18	TRBV27
TGTGCCAGCCGAAACAGGGAGCTCCACACTGAAGCTTTCTTT	CASRNRELHTEAFF	NA	TRBJ1-1	many	14	TRBV12-3/TRBV12-4
TGTGCCAGCAGTTACTCGATTTTAGCCTCCGGGACAGGGCGCTATGGCTACACCTTC	CASSYSILASGTGRYGYTF	TRBD1	TRBJ1-2	NA	19	TRBV6-6
TGTGCCAGCAGTTCACCCCGGGGGACTAGCGGGCTATCCGACTACGAGCAGTACTTC	CASSSPRGTSGLSDYEQYF	TRBD2	TRBJ2-7	NA	19	TRBV28
TGCGCCAGCAGAGTAGGGGTCGGGATCGCAGATACGCAGTATTTT	CASRVGVGIADTQYF	NA	TRBJ2-3	few	15	TRBV5-1
TGTGCCAGCAGCTTAGTCCCAGGGGAGACCCAGTACTTC	CASSLVPGETQYF	NA	TRBJ2-5	many	13	TRBV11-2
TGTGCCAGCAGTTACCTCAGGACAGGGTTCCCCGACGAGCAGTACTTC	CASSYLRTGFPDEQYF	TRBD1	TRBJ2-7	many	16	TRBV6-5
TGTGCCATCCGTGATAGGGACAGGGGGTCTACAGATACGCAGTATTTT	CAIRDRDRGSTDTQYF	TRBD1	TRBJ2-3	NA	16	TRBV10-3
TGTGCCAGCAGCGTAGCTTTAACGGGCACAGATACGCAGTATTTT	CASSVALTGTDTQYF	NA	TRBJ2-3	NA	15	TRBV9
TGTGCCAGCAGTTTATTACAGGGGGACACCGGGGAGCTGTTTTTT	CASSLLQGDTGELFF	TRBD1	TRBJ2-2	NA	15	TRBV27
TGTGCCAGCAGTTTGGGCACCGGGACAGGGAAGAAGCAGTACTTC	CASSLGTGTGKKQYF	TRBD1	TRBJ2-7	NA	15	TRBV27
TGTGCCAGCAGTGCCCCGGGGTTGGCCTACGAGCAGTACTTC	CASSAPGLAYEQYF	NA	TRBJ2-7	many	14	TRBV12-3/TRBV12-4
TGTGCCAGCAGTTTAGTGTCTCCGGCGGGAGTTCTCACTTACGAGCAGTACTTC	CASSLVSPAGVLTYEQYF	TRBD2	TRBJ2-7	few	18	TRBV28
TGCAGTGCGGGGACAGGGGGGAGCACAGATACGCAGTATTTT	CSAGTGGSTDTQYF	TRBD1	TRBJ2-3	many	14	TRBV20-1
TGCAGCGTTGAAGCCTTTGGGGGCGCGGGGGGTGTAAATACGCAGTATTTT	CSVEAFGGAGGVNTQYF	TRBD2	TRBJ2-3	NA	17	TRBV29-1
TGTGCCAGCAGCCAAGATCGCCCCATTAGTAGAGGAGCCTACGAGCAGTACTTC	CASSQDRPISRGAYEQYF	NA	TRBJ2-7	few	18	TRBV3-1
TGCGCCAGCAGCCAACGAGGGAACACTGAAGCTTTCTTT	CASSQRGNTEAFF	NA	TRBJ1-1	NA	13	TRBV4-1
TGTGCCAGCAGTAGAAACAGGGAGGGGGAAAAACTGTTTTTT	CASSRNREGEKLFF	NA	TRBJ1-4	NA	14	TRBV27
TGTGCCAGCAGTTTTCGGGACACAGATACGCAGTATTTT	CASSFRDTDTQYF	NA	TRBJ2-3	many	13	TRBV27
TGTGCCAGCAGTAAAGGGGAAGGAGAGACCCAGTACTTC	CASSKGEGETQYF	NA	TRBJ2-5	few	13	TRBV6-1
TGCAGTGCTAAAGTCCCGGGACAGGGGAGCCACGAGCAGTACTTC	CSAKVPGQGSHEQYF	TRBD1	TRBJ2-7	many	15	TRBV20-1
TGCGCCAGCTGGGTAGCACATAGCTACAATGAGCAGTTCTTC	CASWVAHSYNEQFF	NA	TRBJ2-1	NA	14	TRBV10-2
TGTGCCAGCTCACCCATAGCGGCTAACTCCTACGAGCAGTACTTC	CASSPIAANSYEQYF	NA	TRBJ2-7	many	15	TRBV18
TGTGCCACCAGCATCGGACAGGCAACTAATGAAAAACTGTTTTTT	CATSIGQATNEKLFF	TRBD1	TRBJ1-4	NA	15	TRBV15
TGCAGTGCTATGGGACTAGCGGGAGTAAGCTACGAGCAGTACTTC	CSAMGLAGVSYEQYF	TRBD2	TRBJ2-7	many	15	TRBV20-1
TGTGCCAGCAGAGAGGGGCCAGCCAAAAACATTCAGTACTTC	CASREGPAKNIQYF	NA	TRBJ2-4	few	14	TRBV6-2/TRBV6-3
TGTGCCAGCAGTTACTCGATAGCGGGAGTTTACGAGCAGTACTTC	CASSYSIAGVYEQYF	TRBD2	TRBJ2-7	many	15	TRBV6-5
TGTGCCAGCAGCCCCACGCGTAGGGTCAACGTCCTGACTTTC	CASSPTRRVNVLTF	NA	TRBJ2-6	few	14	TRBV14
TGTGCCAGCAGCCCCCTAGCGGAAAAAGAGACCCAGTACTTC	CASSPLAEKETQYF	TRBD2	TRBJ2-5	few	14	TRBV3-1
TGCGCCAGCAGCCTCCTAGGGGCCGGGGAGCTGTTCTTT	CASSLLGAGELFF	NA	TRBJ2-2	NA	13	TRBV5-1
TGTGCCAGCAGCTTAGCGCGGTTAGCGGGAGGGCAAGAGAGCCAGTACTTC	CASSLARLAGGQESQYF	TRBD2	TRBJ2-5	NA	17	TRBV7-2
TGTGCCACCCTGGGACTGACACTCTCTGGGGCCAACGTCCTGACTTTC	CATLGLTLSGANVLTF	NA	TRBJ2-6	many	16	TRBV6-1
TGTGCCAGCAGTTACGGCGCCCTAGGGGAAGAGACCCAGTACTTC	CASSYGALGEETQYF	NA	TRBJ2-5	many	15	TRBV27
TGTGCCAGCAGCCCAGCCAGGGAGTACAATGAGCAGTTCTTC	CASSPAREYNEQFF	NA	TRBJ2-1	NA	14	TRBV7-2